This T cell receptor beta chain is from a study of T cell repertoires in cytomegalovirus infection. Study overall: Both recently identified HLA-C-restricted and well-studied HLA-B-restricted CMV epitopes were used in the study. In public TCR beta signatures, there were indications of both CMV infection and matching HLA type. Overall study results and limits: Dominating the ex vivo response were TCR beta clonotypes that were CMV-specific and HLA-C-restricted. Carriers of CMV plus the relevant HLA were identified by cumulative public TCR beta family frequency.

Germline V gene data show CDR1 as SGHTA and CDR2 as FQGNSA. CDR3 size: 13 residues. Trimming stripped 6 bases from V and 5 bases from J, with 10 bases between. TCRdb called the reads again in MiXCR, with one record for every CDR3 protein. The data contain roughly 170,000 distinct CDR3 sequences, less than 25% of them singletons. The table lists this clonotype with a few counts. The antigen remains undetermined. The input for sequencing was CD8+ T cells from cultured PBMCs, taken from culture after CMV antigen stimulation. The receptor comes from a human donor in good health (CMV status not recorded). Some clones in this sample may be carry-over from other donors' samples. The chain links TRBV7-2 to TRBJ2-2, with D possibly matching TRBD2 (5 bases). The CDR3 DNA sequence: TGTGCCAGCAGTAAGCCGGGGACCGGGGAGCTGTTTTTT. It codes for CASSKPGTGELFF.